This is a list of T cell receptor beta chains from one sample in a study of blood T cell repertoires in COVID-19. Assay used: immunoSEQ multiplex PCR; TCRdb lists only in-frame clones, some missing. The sample lists over 250,000 clones; around 89% were seen once. Sequencing was performed on PBMCs or T cells enriched from blood (not recorded which). These receptors were obtained from a woman between 18 and 29 years old who had recovered from COVID-19. Each CDR3 is given with its conserved first and last residue. Each record gives: V gene, J gene, CDR3 length, CDR3 protein.

>TRBV12-5|TRBJ2-5|16
CASGTGTSGGEETQYF
>TRBV27|TRBJ2-2|13
CASSPTSTGELFF
>TRBV6-5|TRBJ2-7|14
CASSLGHVAYEQYF
>TRBV13|TRBJ1-2|13
CASSLRGSYGYTF
>TRBV23-1|TRBJ2-1|16
CASSQSDRAVYNEQFF
>TRBV4-2|TRBJ2-3|17
CASSQALAGGSTDTQYF
>TRBV7-5|TRBJ1-5|15
CARGFDRAGNQPQHF
>TRBV4-1|TRBJ2-2|14
CASSQDSVPGELFF
>TRBV28|TRBJ2-4|14
CASSGTGSKNIQYF
>TRBV6-5|TRBJ1-1|12
CASIRGDTEAFF
>TRBV5-1|TRBJ2-2|17
CASSSSPLAGITGELFF
>TRBV5-1|TRBJ2-5|16
CASSLGLAGIQETQYF
>TRBV11-3|TRBJ2-3|16
CASSQRQGAIADTQYF
>TRBV5-6|TRBJ1-5|15
CASSRTGGVGQPQHF
>TRBV6-5|TRBJ1-2|13
CASSYSRVAGRNF
>TRBV7-2|TRBJ2-1|18
CASSPWTGLAAVEGEQFF
>TRBV19|TRBJ1-2|14
CASSIDRQNYGYTF
>TRBV5-4|TRBJ2-5|14
CASSLITDQETQYF